The rows below give T cell receptor beta chains drawn from one sample of a study of blood T cell repertoires in COVID-19. Profiled with immunoSEQ multiplex PCR; TCRdb holds only in-frame clones, not every one. Here the sample spans around 470,000 clones, 80% to 90% being singletons. Sequencing was done on a sample of peripheral blood. These receptors all come from a young man with COVID-19, enrolled during active disease. The CDR3 runs from the conserved cysteine through the conserved F or W. A D gene is named only where the DNA matches it firmly. Not every row has a clone size; where given, it reads once, few, many or a size class.

clone size: few
D gene: TRBD2
J gene: TRBJ2-3
V gene: TRBV5-1
CDR3 protein: CASSLRPSGGSSTDTQYF
CDR3 DNA: TGCGCCAGCAGCTTGCGCCCTAGCGGGGGGTCTAGCACAGATACGCAGTATTTT

clone size: NA
D gene: TRBD2
J gene: TRBJ2-1
V gene: TRBV24-1
CDR3 protein: CATSEGLAAYNEQFF
CDR3 DNA: TGTGCCACCAGTGAGGGACTAGCGGCCTACAATGAGCAGTTCTTC

clone size: NA
D gene: TRBD1
J gene: TRBJ1-4
V gene: TRBV11-2
CDR3 protein: CASSLGAWGTANEKLFF
CDR3 DNA: TGTGCCAGCAGCTTAGGAGCGTGGGGGACAGCTAATGAAAAACTGTTTTTT

clone size: NA
D gene: NA
J gene: TRBJ2-7
V gene: TRBV29-1
CDR3 protein: CSVEDLGNEQYF
CDR3 DNA: TGCAGCGTTGAAGATCTCGGGAACGAGCAGTACTTC

clone size: NA
D gene: TRBD2
J gene: TRBJ2-1
V gene: TRBV7-8
CDR3 protein: CASSLAFSGRLNEQFF
CDR3 DNA: TGTGCCAGCAGCTTAGCGTTTAGCGGGAGGCTCAATGAGCAGTTCTTC

clone size: NA
D gene: TRBD2
J gene: TRBJ2-3
V gene: TRBV7-6
CDR3 protein: CASSPLAGDADTQYF
CDR3 DNA: TGTGCCAGCAGCCCGCTAGCGGGAGATGCAGATACGCAGTATTTT

clone size: NA
D gene: TRBD2
J gene: TRBJ2-3
V gene: TRBV4-1
CDR3 protein: CASSQVGGGREDTQYF
CDR3 DNA: TGCGCCAGCAGCCAAGTTGGCGGGGGGAGGGAAGATACGCAGTATTTT

clone size: once
D gene: TRBD2
J gene: TRBJ2-5
V gene: TRBV15
CDR3 protein: CATSRDLAGKTQYF
CDR3 DNA: TGTGCCACCAGCAGAGATCTAGCGGGAAAGACCCAGTACTTC

clone size: NA
D gene: TRBD1
J gene: TRBJ1-1
V gene: TRBV9
CDR3 protein: CASSETGAGGTEAFF
CDR3 DNA: TGTGCCAGCAGCGAAACAGGGGCTGGGGGCACTGAAGCTTTCTTT

clone size: once
D gene: TRBD2
J gene: TRBJ2-3
V gene: TRBV3-1/TRBV3-2
CDR3 protein: CASSQMAGGTDTQYF
CDR3 DNA: TGTGCCAGCAGCCAGATGGCGGGGGGCACAGATACGCAGTATTTT

clone size: NA
D gene: NA
J gene: TRBJ1-2
V gene: TRBV28
CDR3 protein: CASWGSTKSGYTF
CDR3 DNA: TGTGCCAGCTGGGGCAGCACTAAGAGTGGCTACACCTTC

clone size: NA
D gene: NA
J gene: TRBJ1-1
V gene: TRBV5-5
CDR3 protein: CASSLQVQGGTEAFF
CDR3 DNA: TGTGCCAGCAGCTTGCAGGTACAGGGTGGGACTGAAGCTTTCTTT

clone size: NA
D gene: TRBD2
J gene: TRBJ2-5
V gene: TRBV24-1
CDR3 protein: CATSDLGSHGRAQETQYF
CDR3 DNA: TGTGCCACCAGTGATTTGGGATCCCACGGGAGGGCCCAAGAGACCCAGTACTTC

clone size: NA
D gene: TRBD1
J gene: TRBJ1-2
V gene: TRBV29-1
CDR3 protein: CSVGDSPGYTF
CDR3 DNA: TGCAGCGTTGGGGACAGCCCGGGCTACACCTTC

clone size: NA
D gene: TRBD2
J gene: TRBJ2-1
V gene: TRBV10-2
CDR3 protein: CASNRGGIDEQFF
CDR3 DNA: TGCGCCAGCAACCGGGGGGGCATCGATGAGCAGTTCTTC

clone size: NA
D gene: NA
J gene: TRBJ1-5
V gene: TRBV19
CDR3 protein: CASSWGVSNQPQHF
CDR3 DNA: TGTGCCAGTAGTTGGGGCGTTAGCAATCAGCCCCAGCATTTT

clone size: NA
D gene: TRBD1
J gene: TRBJ1-6
V gene: TRBV9
CDR3 protein: CATQPVTGNSPLHF
CDR3 DNA: TGTGCCACACAACCCGTGACAGGGAATTCACCCCTCCACTTT

clone size: once
D gene: NA
J gene: TRBJ1-5
V gene: TRBV5-1
CDR3 protein: CASSLGGFRQPQHF
CDR3 DNA: TGCGCCAGCAGCTTGGGAGGGTTTAGGCAGCCCCAGCATTTT

clone size: many
D gene: NA
J gene: TRBJ1-4
V gene: TRBV3-1/TRBV3-2
CDR3 protein: CASSQGQPEDNEKLFF
CDR3 DNA: TGTGCCAGCAGCCAAGGACAGCCCGAGGATAATGAAAAACTGTTTTTT

clone size: few
D gene: NA
J gene: TRBJ1-6
V gene: TRBV2
CDR3 protein: CASSDGSSYNSPLHF
CDR3 DNA: TGTGCCAGCAGTGACGGTAGCTCCTATAATTCACCCCTCCACTTT

clone size: NA
D gene: NA
J gene: TRBJ2-7
V gene: TRBV11-2
CDR3 protein: CASSLLTSTYEQYF
CDR3 DNA: TGTGCCAGCAGCTTATTGACTTCTACCTACGAGCAGTACTTC

clone size: NA
D gene: NA
J gene: TRBJ1-5
V gene: TRBV3-1/TRBV3-2
CDR3 protein: CASSPGGVGGNQPQHF
CDR3 DNA: TGTGCCAGCAGCCCGGGGGGGGTTGGGGGCAATCAGCCCCAGCATTTT

clone size: few
D gene: NA
J gene: TRBJ2-2
V gene: TRBV15
CDR3 protein: CATSNPLANTGELFF
CDR3 DNA: TGTGCCACCAGCAACCCACTAGCTAACACCGGGGAGCTGTTTTTT

clone size: NA
D gene: TRBD2
J gene: TRBJ2-7
V gene: TRBV5-4
CDR3 protein: CASSFGGLAGGTYEQYF
CDR3 DNA: TGTGCCAGCAGCTTCGGGGGTCTAGCGGGAGGAACCTACGAGCAGTACTTC

clone size: NA
D gene: NA
J gene: TRBJ2-7
V gene: TRBV18
CDR3 protein: CASSSQTTTGDEQYF
CDR3 DNA: TGTGCCAGCTCATCCCAGACAACGACGGGAGACGAGCAGTACTTC

clone size: once
D gene: TRBD2
J gene: TRBJ2-1
V gene: TRBV6-1
CDR3 protein: CASSEGEAGGEDEQFF
CDR3 DNA: TGTGCCAGCAGTGAAGGCGAAGCGGGAGGGGAGGATGAGCAGTTCTTC

clone size: NA
D gene: NA
J gene: TRBJ1-2
V gene: TRBV25-1
CDR3 protein: CASSESSGSYGYTF
CDR3 DNA: TGTGCCAGCAGTGAAAGTTCGGGGTCCTATGGCTACACCTTC

clone size: once
D gene: NA
J gene: TRBJ1-1
V gene: TRBV5-8
CDR3 protein: CASSLVGARRAFF
CDR3 DNA: TGTGCCAGCAGCTTGGTGGGGGCGCGGCGGGCTTTCTTT

clone size: once
D gene: TRBD1
J gene: TRBJ1-5
V gene: TRBV2
CDR3 protein: CASSEADRGAQPQHF
CDR3 DNA: TGTGCCAGCAGTGAAGCAGACAGGGGAGCGCAGCCCCAGCATTTT

clone size: NA
D gene: NA
J gene: TRBJ2-1
V gene: TRBV7-9
CDR3 protein: CASSPVDERDKQFF
CDR3 DNA: TGTGCCAGCAGCCCAGTAGATGAACGGGACAAGCAGTTCTTC

clone size: NA
D gene: NA
J gene: TRBJ2-1
V gene: TRBV2
CDR3 protein: CASSAGWNEQFF
CDR3 DNA: TGTGCCAGCAGTGCGGGGTGGAATGAGCAGTTCTTC

clone size: NA
D gene: TRBD1
J gene: TRBJ1-5
V gene: TRBV19
CDR3 protein: CASSYRGGNQPQHF
CDR3 DNA: TGTGCCAGTAGTTACAGGGGTGGCAATCAGCCCCAGCATTTT

clone size: NA
D gene: NA
J gene: TRBJ1-4
V gene: TRBV18
CDR3 protein: CASSPAGNNEKLFF
CDR3 DNA: TGTGCCAGCTCACCCGCAGGGAATAATGAAAAACTGTTTTTT

clone size: NA
D gene: TRBD2
J gene: TRBJ2-3
V gene: TRBV19
CDR3 protein: CASKGSGGDTQYF
CDR3 DNA: TGTGCCAGTAAGGGCAGCGGGGGCGATACGCAGTATTTT

clone size: NA
D gene: NA
J gene: TRBJ2-3
V gene: TRBV28
CDR3 protein: CASRSTSTDTQYF
CDR3 DNA: TGTGCCAGCAGGAGCACCAGCACAGATACGCAGTATTTT

clone size: NA
D gene: TRBD1
J gene: TRBJ2-5
V gene: TRBV5-6
CDR3 protein: CASRIRQGETQYF
CDR3 DNA: TGTGCCAGCAGGATACGACAGGGTGAGACCCAGTACTTC

clone size: NA
D gene: NA
J gene: TRBJ2-5
V gene: TRBV7-9
CDR3 protein: CASSAAAETQYF
CDR3 DNA: TGTGCCAGCAGTGCTGCGGCAGAGACCCAGTACTTC

clone size: NA
D gene: NA
J gene: TRBJ1-5
V gene: TRBV23-1
CDR3 protein: CASSAPGENNQPQHF
CDR3 DNA: TGCGCCAGCTCTGCCCCAGGGGAAAACAATCAGCCCCAGCATTTT

clone size: NA
D gene: NA
J gene: TRBJ1-2
V gene: TRBV2
CDR3 protein: CASSEAFNSGYTF
CDR3 DNA: TGTGCCAGCAGTGAAGCCTTCAACTCTGGCTACACCTTC

clone size: NA
D gene: NA
J gene: TRBJ2-1
V gene: TRBV2
CDR3 protein: CASSELAGAYNEQFF
CDR3 DNA: TGTGCCAGCAGTGAATTGGCGGGGGCTTACAATGAGCAGTTCTTC

clone size: NA
D gene: TRBD2
J gene: TRBJ2-1
V gene: TRBV27
CDR3 protein: CASSGTGSGRDGDEQFF
CDR3 DNA: TGTGCCAGCAGCGGTACAGGTAGCGGGAGGGATGGGGATGAGCAGTTCTTC

clone size: NA
D gene: NA
J gene: TRBJ2-2
V gene: TRBV19
CDR3 protein: CASRQGVGTGELFF
CDR3 DNA: TGTGCCAGTAGACAGGGAGTCGGCACCGGGGAGCTGTTTTTT

clone size: NA
D gene: TRBD1
J gene: TRBJ1-6
V gene: TRBV4-2
CDR3 protein: CASSRGTGRGDSPLHF
CDR3 DNA: TGTGCCAGCAGCCGTGGGACGGGCAGGGGGGATTCACCCCTCCACTTT

clone size: NA
D gene: TRBD2
J gene: TRBJ2-7
V gene: TRBV6-5
CDR3 protein: CATSGTSDYEQYF
CDR3 DNA: TGTGCCACCTCCGGGACTAGCGACTACGAGCAGTACTTC

clone size: NA
D gene: NA
J gene: TRBJ2-7
V gene: TRBV1
CDR3 protein: CTSSPSHEQYF
CDR3 DNA: TGCACCAGCAGCCCCTCCCACGAGCAGTACTTC

clone size: NA
D gene: TRBD2
J gene: TRBJ2-1
V gene: TRBV5-1
CDR3 protein: CASSLVRASGGDNEQFF
CDR3 DNA: TGCGCCAGCAGCTTGGTCCGGGCTAGCGGGGGGGACAATGAGCAGTTCTTC

clone size: NA
D gene: TRBD2
J gene: TRBJ2-5
V gene: TRBV3-1/TRBV3-2
CDR3 protein: CASSRGASGEQETQYF
CDR3 DNA: TGTGCCAGCAGCCGAGGGGCTAGCGGGGAACAAGAGACCCAGTACTTC

clone size: NA
D gene: NA
J gene: TRBJ1-1
V gene: TRBV23-1
CDR3 protein: CASSQSKDWEGFTEAFF
CDR3 DNA: TGCGCCAGCAGTCAATCAAAGGATTGGGAGGGATTCACTGAAGCTTTCTTT

clone size: NA
D gene: TRBD2
J gene: TRBJ2-3
V gene: TRBV30
CDR3 protein: CAWLWSSGGTDTQYF
CDR3 DNA: TGTGCCTGGCTCTGGTCTAGCGGGGGCACAGATACGCAGTATTTT

clone size: NA
D gene: NA
J gene: TRBJ2-1
V gene: TRBV6-2/TRBV6-3
CDR3 protein: CASSYFGGKNNEQFF
CDR3 DNA: TGTGCCAGCAGTTACTTCGGCGGTAAGAACAATGAGCAGTTCTTC

clone size: NA
D gene: NA
J gene: TRBJ2-3
V gene: TRBV4-1
CDR3 protein: CASSQDSVAPDTQYF
CDR3 DNA: TGCGCCAGCAGCCAAGATTCGGTAGCGCCAGATACGCAGTATTTT

clone size: NA
D gene: NA
J gene: TRBJ1-2
V gene: TRBV4-2
CDR3 protein: CASSDTRTEQYYGYTF
CDR3 DNA: TGTGCCAGCAGCGATACCCGGACAGAACAGTACTATGGCTACACCTTC